The 21 T cell receptor beta chains reported below all come from one sample, sequenced in a study of CD8 T cells in Susac syndrome (dated by TCRdb to between 2017 and 2020). The protocol used for the library was the immunoSEQ multiplex PCR assay. RNA was extracted with the RNeasy kit and about 0.5 to 1 ug was reverse transcribed using random hexamers. TCRdb reworked the public reads: Q25 trimming with fastp, MiXCR clone assembly, productive beta chains retained. Each record represents a unique CDR3 protein, reported with the most common genes and DNA among its rows. A total of approximately 120,000 distinct CDR3 sequences appear in this sample, about 93% of them only once. Clones ranked in the top ten supply roughly 0.087% of the sample. Sequencing was carried out using CD4+ T cells from PBMCs. The receptors shown here come from a human donor in good health.

This sequence joins TRBV11-2 and TRBJ2-2, with D possibly TRBD1 on 5 matching bases. The germline V gene has CDR1 SGHAT and CDR2 FQNNGV. The CDR3 runs to 15 residues. Trimming shortened V by 4 bases and J by 3 bases, and 12 bases separated the two germline ends. As DNA, the CDR3 is TGTGCCAGCAGCTCGGAAGGACACCACACCGGGGAGCTGTTTTTT. It specifies CASSSEGHHTGELFF.

CDR3 region: CSARFISGTSIAFF. The DNA of the CDR3 is TGCAGTGCTAGATTTATTTCCGGGACAAGTATCGCTTTCTTT. The genes are TRBV20-1 and TRBJ1-1, with a possible D match to TRBD1 (6 bases). The germline gives CDR1 DFQATT, CDR2 SNEGSKA (reference sequence). Between the trimmed V and J ends, which lost 2 bases and 11 bases, there was a span of 21 bases. The CDR3 loop spans 14 amino acids.

The J gene is TRBJ1-1, the V gene TRBV6-1, with D perhaps TRBD1 (6 bases). The germline V and J ends were trimmed by 5 bases and 0 bases, with 13 bases remaining between them. Germline CDR1 MNHNS, CDR2 SASEGT. The CDR3 is made up of 15 amino acids. The DNA for the CDR3 is TGTGCCAGCAGTCCTAACAGGGAGGTGAACACTGAAGCTTTCTTT. Protein sequence: CASSPNREVNTEAFF.

The chain has TRBV20-1 and TRBJ2-7; D unresolved. There are 12 residues in the CDR3. V gave up 6 bases and J gave up 5 bases, with 14 bases separating them. Germline lookup yields CDR1 DFQATT and CDR2 SNEGSKA (reference sequence). CDR3 DNA: TGCAGTGCCAAGGCTTCTACCGACGAGCAGTACTTC. Its protein product is CSAKASTDEQYF.

The chain is built from TRBV19 and TRBJ1-1; D gene unclear. Germline V CDR1 and CDR2: LNHDA, SQIVND (reference sequence). There are 14 residues in the CDR3. Trimming pared 4 bases from V and 4 bases from J, leaving 13 bases between. CDR3 DNA: TGTGCCAGTAGTAAGAGTCGGAAGGGCACTGAAGCTTTCTTT. It yields the protein CASSKSRKGTEAFF.

V is TRBV9 and J is TRBJ2-1, with 7 bases lining up with TRBD2. CDR3 length: 16 residues. Germline V lookup: CDR1 SGDLS, CDR2 YYNGEE. Trimming took 3 bases from V and 10 from J; bases not matched to a gene: 16. The chain's CDR3 is CASSAYGASGVREQFF. CDR3 bases: TGTGCCAGCAGCGCATATGGGGCTAGCGGCGTTAGAGAGCAGTTCTTC.

The V and J genes are TRBV18 and TRBJ1-3; D remains ambiguous. This CDR3 region has 13 residues. CDR1 and CDR2 from the germline V gene are KGHSH and LQKENI. Trimming removed 1 base at V and 10 bases at J, with 11 bases between. The DNA for the CDR3 is TGTGCCAGCTCACCACTAGTCACCGGGACCATATATTTT. This encodes CASSPLVTGTIYF.

The chain carries TRBV10-3 and TRBJ1-1; TRBD1 matches 9 bases. CDR3 size: 16 residues. J was trimmed by 0 bases and V by 2 bases; bases with no gene match: 4. The germline V gene has CDR1 ENHRY and CDR2 SYGVKD. For the CDR3, the DNA is TGTGCCATCAGTGAGGCGAGGACAGGGGTGAACACTGAAGCTTTCTTT. Encoded protein: CAISEARTGVNTEAFF.

The chain joins TRBV6-1 to TRBJ2-7, with D possibly TRBD1 on 6 matching bases. CDR1 and CDR2 from the germline V gene are MNHNS and SASEGT. This CDR3 comprises 15 residues. V was cut by 6 bases and J by 1 base, with 16 bases left in between. CDR3 bases: TGTGCCAGCAGGGCCGGGGACATGAAATCCTACGAGCAGTACTTC. The encoded protein is CASRAGDMKSYEQYF.

The table lists this clonotype with a count of one. This sequence joins TRBV4-3 and TRBJ1-1, with TRBD1 identical over 8 bases. V dropped 4 bases and J dropped 4; count of bases not matched to a gene: 8. CDR3 length equals 15 residues. Germline V lookup: CDR1 LGHNA, CDR2 YSLEER. CDR3 region: CASSPTLTGGTEAFF. CDR3 nucleotide sequence: TGCGCCAGCAGCCCCACCCTCACAGGGGGCACTGAAGCTTTCTTT.

J is TRBJ1-2 and V is TRBV29-1, with 12 nucleotides matching TRBD1. CDR1 and CDR2 (germline): SQVTM, ANQGSEA. The CDR3 spans 14 residues. The trim removed 6 bases at V and 4 bases at J, leaving 6 bases unmatched. The CDR3, as DNA: TGCAGCGTGGACGGGACAGGGGGCTTCTATGGCTACACCTTC. It yields the protein CSVDGTGGFYGYTF.

The chain employs TRBV18 and TRBJ2-7; D is uncertain. Trimming removed 6 bases from V and 0 bases from J, with 15 bases in between. Per germline, CDR1 KGHSH and CDR2 LQKENI. This CDR3 is 15 amino acids long. This chain's CDR3 is CASSNSQESSYEQYF. In nucleotides, the CDR3 is TGTGCCAGCTCGAACAGCCAGGAGAGCTCCTACGAGCAGTACTTC.

The chain couples TRBV7-8 to TRBJ2-6, with D hard to call. Germline CDR1 SGHVS, CDR2 FQNEAQ. Trimming removed 0 bases from V and 0 bases from J, with 3 bases in between. The CDR3 runs to 15 residues. CDR3 coding DNA: TGTGCCAGCAGCTTAGCGGTCTCTGGGGCCAACGTCCTGACTTTC. It is translated as CASSLAVSGANVLTF.

The chain is built from TRBV18 and TRBJ1-2; D may be TRBD1 (6 bases). CDR1 is KGHSH, CDR2 LQKENI, per germline. V shed 4 bases and J shed 4 bases, with 19 bases lying between them. CDR3 size: 16 residues. CDR3 sequence (DNA): TGTGCCAGCTCACGGGCTCGACAGGATACTCTCTATGGCTACACCTTC. Its translation is CASSRARQDTLYGYTF.

The chain joins TRBV10-3 to TRBJ2-7, with no clear D. The CDR3 is made up of 11 amino acids. In germline, CDR1 is ENHRY, CDR2 SYGVKD. The ends were cut back, 6 bases at V and 0 bases at J, with 3 bases in the middle. The CDR3 bases are TGTGCCATCAGGAACTCCTACGAGCAGTACTTC. It is translated as CAIRNSYEQYF.

CDR3 in amino acids: CAISSRLPTYEQYF. The CDR3 bases are TGTGCCATCAGTTCTCGACTACCTACCTACGAGCAGTACTTC. J is TRBJ2-7 and V is TRBV10-3, with D perhaps TRBD2 (5 bases). The CDR3 totals 14 residues. Trimming took 5 bases from V and 2 from J, leaving 13 bases between them. Germline lookup yields CDR1 ENHRY and CDR2 SYGVKD.

The CDR3 loop is CASSPPSSRGYTEAFF. For the CDR3, the DNA is TGTGCCAGCTCACCACCGTCTTCCCGGGGTTACACTGAAGCTTTCTTT. This chain connects TRBV18 to TRBJ1-1; D is unresolved. Trimming took 0 bases from V and 3 from J, leaving 14 bases between them. Germline CDR1 is KGHSH and CDR2 is LQKENI. This CDR3 region has 16 residues.

The chain is built from TRBV29-1 and TRBJ2-2, with 7 bases lining up with TRBD1. The CDR3 is 15 amino acids. The trim removed 8 bases at V and 0 bases at J, leaving 9 bases unmatched. From germline, CDR1 is SQVTM and CDR2 ANQGSEA. DNA of the CDR3: TGCAGCATCAAATCCGGGACAGCGAACACCGGGGAGCTGTTTTTT. It codes for CSIKSGTANTGELFF.

This chain links TRBV5-5 with TRBJ2-3; tentatively, D is TRBD1 (6 bases). Trimming pared 3 bases from V and 4 bases from J, leaving 12 bases between. The CDR3 extends over 14 amino acids. CDR1 SGHKS and CDR2 YYEKEE come from the germline V gene (reference sequence). The CDR3, as DNA: TGTGCCAGCAGCTCCGGCCAGGGGTCAGATACGCAGTATTTT. This codes for CASSSGQGSDTQYF.

This chain uses TRBV5-1 with TRBJ1-2; D might be TRBD1 (6 bases). The CDR3 runs to 15 residues. Trimming took off 4 bases at V and 2 bases at J, with 15 bases between the two ends. Per the germline V gene, CDR1 is SGHRS and CDR2 is YFSETQ. The CDR3 nucleotides read TGCGCCAGCAGCCAAACCACAGGGAGGAACTATGGCTACACCTTC. It codes for CASSQTTGRNYGYTF.

This chain links TRBV28 with TRBJ2-7; TRBD1 matches at 9 bases. The CDR3 is 16 residues long. Trimming took 3 bases from V and 5 from J; bases not matched to a gene: 11. Germline CDR1 is MDHEN and CDR2 is SYDVKM. In nucleotides, the CDR3 is TGTGCCAGCAGTTTCCCTACCCGGGACAGGGCCCACGAGCAGTACTTC. Protein: CASSFPTRDRAHEQYF.